A selection of T cell receptor beta chains follows, all from one sample in a study of PD-1 blockade in classical Hodgkin lymphoma. Libraries were prepared by immunoSEQ multiplex PCR; TCRdb keeps only in-frame clonotypes and omits some of them. The sample contains almost 30,000 clones, 70% to 90% of which appear only once. This material consisted of CD4+ T cells from blood, taken before the fourth cycle of nivolumab. Receptor source: a human donor with classical Hodgkin lymphoma. Both conserved end residues are part of each CDR3. The D gene is left open where the match is weak. Not every row has a clone size; where given, it reads once, few, many or a size class.

d_call j_call v_call clone_size cdr3_nt cdr3_aa
TRBD1 TRBJ2-2 TRBV30 - TGTGCCTGGAGGGGACAGGGGACCGGGGAGCTGTTTTTT CAWRGQGTGELFF
- TRBJ2-3 TRBV2 - TGTGCCAGCAGCCCTTCTGCCCCCACAGATACGCAGTATTTT CASSPSAPTDTQYF
TRBD1 TRBJ1-5 TRBV5-1 - TGCGCCAGCAGTGAGACAGGGGGCAATCAGCCCCAGCATTTT CASSETGGNQPQHF
- TRBJ1-1 TRBV7-3 few TGTGCCAGCAGCTCCGGGACCAAGGGGAGAGCTTTCTTT CASSSGTKGRAFF
- TRBJ2-1 TRBV5-1 - TGCGCCAGCAGCTTGGAGGTGGGGGTTGAGCAGTTCTTC CASSLEVGVEQFF
TRBD1 TRBJ1-5 TRBV30 - TGTGCCTGGAGTGAGGGACAGGGTAATCAGCCCCAGCATTTT CAWSEGQGNQPQHF
TRBD1 TRBJ2-2 TRBV28 - TGTGCCAGCAGCAATCCGGGACAGGGGGCCGGGGAGCTGTTTTTT CASSNPGQGAGELFF
- TRBJ1-1 TRBV28 - TGTGCCAGCAGTATACCGGGACAGAACACTGAAGCTTTCTTT CASSIPGQNTEAFF
- TRBJ2-2 TRBV5-1 - TGCGCCAGCAGCCGGAGTGGGGACTCCACCGGGGAGCTGTTTTTT CASSRSGDSTGELFF
- TRBJ1-1 TRBV6-5 - TGTGCCAGCAGCCGGGCTCCTGACAGACCTGAAGCTTTCTTT CASSRAPDRPEAFF
- TRBJ1-1 TRBV9 - TGTGCCAGCAGCGTCACCAGTATGAACACTGAAGCTTTCTTT CASSVTSMNTEAFF
- TRBJ1-2 TRBV28 - TGTGCCAGCAGTTTGCCCGGAATCTATGGCTACACCTTC CASSLPGIYGYTF
- TRBJ1-2 TRBV5-1 - TGCGCCAGCAGCTTGGACAGCCGCTCCTATGGCTACACCTTC CASSLDSRSYGYTF
- TRBJ2-1 TRBV5-1 - TGCGCCAGCAGCCCCGACTCCGAGGGGAGAAAGCAGTTCTTC CASSPDSEGRKQFF
TRBD1 TRBJ1-2 TRBV29-1 - TGCAGCGTAGGGACAGATACCGGTCGGGGAGGCTACACCTTC CSVGTDTGRGGYTF
- TRBJ1-1 TRBV6-6 - TGTGCCAGCAGTTATGGCACCGGGAGCGACACTGAAGCTTTCTTT CASSYGTGSDTEAFF
- TRBJ1-1 TRBV6-5 - TGTGCCAGCAGTTTAAGGGGGACGGTTCCTGAAGCTTTCTTT CASSLRGTVPEAFF
TRBD2 TRBJ2-5 TRBV5-6 - TGTGCCAGCAGAAGGGTAGCGGGAGTAGAGACCCAGTACTTC CASRRVAGVETQYF
- TRBJ2-3 TRBV19 - TGTGCCAGTAGTGGATCACGCAGAGGATTCACAGATACGCAGTATTTT CASSGSRRGFTDTQYF
TRBD2 TRBJ2-1 TRBV5-1 - TGCGCCAGCAGCTTGAGGGCGGGGGGGCCCGCTGAGCAGTTCTTC CASSLRAGGPAEQFF
- TRBJ1-5 TRBV5-1 - TGCGCCAGCAGCTTGGAGGGTCCCAATCAGCCCCAGCATTTT CASSLEGPNQPQHF
- TRBJ1-2 TRBV7-9 - TGTGCCAGCAGCTTAGGGACAACTTATGGCTACACCTTC CASSLGTTYGYTF
- TRBJ1-1 TRBV11-2 - TGTGCCAGCAGCTCAAGAGGCGGGGCGAACACTGAAGCTTTCTTT CASSSRGGANTEAFF
- TRBJ1-2 TRBV7-9 - TGTGCCAGCAGCTTAGACCAGAAGAACTATGGCTACACCTTC CASSLDQKNYGYTF
TRBD1 TRBJ1-5 TRBV6-5 - TGTGCCAGCCGACCAGGGGGAAGCAATCAGCCCCAGCATTTT CASRPGGSNQPQHF
- TRBJ1-1 TRBV7-9 few TGTGCCAGCAGCTTCGGAGGGTCTGAAGCTTTCTTT CASSFGGSEAFF
TRBD1 TRBJ1-1 TRBV2 - TGTGCCAGCAGGGACAGGGGGAACACTGAAGCTTTCTTT CASRDRGNTEAFF
TRBD1 TRBJ1-2 TRBV2 few TGTGCCGTTCCCTCCCAGGGGGGAGGCGGCTATGGCTACACCTTC CAVPSQGGGGYGYTF
- TRBJ2-5 TRBV7-9 - TGTGCCAGCAGTCAAGAGACCCAGTACTTC CASSQETQYF
- TRBJ1-3 TRBV5-1 few TGCGCCAGCAGCTTGGGGACTGAAGGAAACACCATATATTTT CASSLGTEGNTIYF
- TRBJ2-7 TRBV7-9 - TGTGCCAGCCGAGAAGGGGGGCGTCGGTACTTC CASREGGRRYF
- TRBJ2-7 TRBV30 - TGTGCCTGGAGACCCAGATCCTACGAGCAGTACTTC CAWRPRSYEQYF
- TRBJ2-2 TRBV5-1 - TGCGCCAGCAGCTCTATAGGGGTTACCGGGGAGCTGTTTTTT CASSSIGVTGELFF
- TRBJ2-7 TRBV6-5 - TGTGCCAGCGCAAGGGCAGTCCCCTACGAGCAGTACTTC CASARAVPYEQYF
TRBD1 TRBJ2-1 TRBV7-9 - TGTGCCAGCAGCTCCCCGGGACAGGGAATAAATGAGCAGTTCTTC CASSSPGQGINEQFF
TRBD1 TRBJ1-2 TRBV6-5 few TGTGCCAGCAGTCAAACCGGGACAGGGTACTATGGCTACACCTTC CASSQTGTGYYGYTF
TRBD2 TRBJ2-7 TRBV18 - TGTGCCAGCTCACCACCAGCGGGGGGATCTTACGAGCAGTACTTC CASSPPAGGSYEQYF
- TRBJ2-7 TRBV5-1 - TGCGCCAGCGGGAGGGAAGGGGGACAGGCCTACGAGCAGTACTTC CASGREGGQAYEQYF
- TRBJ1-5 TRBV7-9 - TGTGCCAGCAGCATACAATCGGGGGTCGCAAATCAGCCCCAGCATTTT CASSIQSGVANQPQHF